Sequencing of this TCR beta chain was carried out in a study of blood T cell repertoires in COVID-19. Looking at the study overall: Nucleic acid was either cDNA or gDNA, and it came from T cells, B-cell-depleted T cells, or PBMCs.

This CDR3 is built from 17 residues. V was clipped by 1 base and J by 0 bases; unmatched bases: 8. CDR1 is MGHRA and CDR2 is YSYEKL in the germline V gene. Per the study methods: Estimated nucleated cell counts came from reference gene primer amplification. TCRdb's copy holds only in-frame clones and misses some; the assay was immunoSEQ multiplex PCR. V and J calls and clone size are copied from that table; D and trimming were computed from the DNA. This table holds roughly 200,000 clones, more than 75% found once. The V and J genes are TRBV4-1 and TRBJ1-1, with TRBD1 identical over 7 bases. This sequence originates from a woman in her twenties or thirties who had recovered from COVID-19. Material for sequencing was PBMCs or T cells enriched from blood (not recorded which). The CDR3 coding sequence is TGCGCCAGCAGCCAAGTTACGGAGGGGGCAATGAACACTGAAGCTTTCTTT. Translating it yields CASSQVTEGAMNTEAFF.